Sequencing of this T cell receptor (beta chain) was carried out in a study of blood T cells in healthy people across ages. Details on this clonotype: Its target is not known.

Study-wide results and limits: Estimated diversity that came from one million T cells was considered an underestimate. It was the long-lived donors that had more naive CD4+ cells and higher diversity than aged donors.

Using a J-beta primer mix together with a sample-barcoded 5' primer, a second PCR was run for roughly 6 to 12 cycles. In TCRdb, the 5' RACE reads were re-called with MiXCR into one record per CDR3 protein. The sample comprises hundreds of thousands of distinct CDR3 sequences, about 55% of which are singletons, and around 53% rests with the top ten. Trimming took 0 bases from V and 10 from J; bases not matched to a gene: 7. Germline V gene sequence: CDR1 DFQATT, CDR2 SNEGSKA (reference sequence). This CDR3 contains 15 residues. The rearrangement joins TRBV20-1 to TRBJ2-1, with 12 bases identical to TRBD2. The sequence came from a man aged 55 to 70 in good health. The sample consisted of blood. The DNA of the CDR3 is TGCAGTGCTAGAGAATCTAGCGGGAGGGCCGAGGAGCAGTTCTTC. This encodes CSARESSGRAEEQFF.